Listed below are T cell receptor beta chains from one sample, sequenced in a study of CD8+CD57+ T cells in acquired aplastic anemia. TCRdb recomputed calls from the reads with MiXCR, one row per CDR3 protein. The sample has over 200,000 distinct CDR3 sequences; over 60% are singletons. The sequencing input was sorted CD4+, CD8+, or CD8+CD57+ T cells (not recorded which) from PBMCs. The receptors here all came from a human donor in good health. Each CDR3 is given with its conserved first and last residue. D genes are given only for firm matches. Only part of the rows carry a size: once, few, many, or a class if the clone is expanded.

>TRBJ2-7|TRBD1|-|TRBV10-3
TGTGCCATCGCCTGGGGGACAGGCTCCTGCGAGCAGTACTTC
CAIAWGTGSCEQYF
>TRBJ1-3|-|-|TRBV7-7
TGTGCTAGCAGCTTAGCTTCCGACGGACCCTCTGGAAACACCATATATTTT
CASSLASDGPSGNTIYF
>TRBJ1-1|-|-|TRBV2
TGTGCCAGCAGTGACGGGGGCATGAACACTGAAGCTTTCTTT
CASSDGGMNTEAFF
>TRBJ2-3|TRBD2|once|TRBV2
TGTGCCAGCATCCGCCCGGGGAGCGGGGCAGATACGCAGTATTTT
CASIRPGSGADTQYF
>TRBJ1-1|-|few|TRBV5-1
TGCGCCAGCCACAGGGACACGAACACTGAAGCTTTCTTT
CASHRDTNTEAFF
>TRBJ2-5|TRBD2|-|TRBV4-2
TGTGCCAGCAGCCTGGGGACTAGCGGGCTCCAAGAGACCCAGTACTTC
CASSLGTSGLQETQYF
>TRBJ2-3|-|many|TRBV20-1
TGCAGTGCTAGAAACCCCGGTGGGGCAGATACGCAGTATTTT
CSARNPGGADTQYF
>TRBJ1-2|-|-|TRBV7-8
TGTGCCAGCAGCCCAGAGGGGGGGGCAGACACCTCTAACTATGGCTACACCTTC
CASSPEGGADTSNYGYTF
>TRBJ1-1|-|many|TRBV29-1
TGCAGCGTTCCGAAGAACACTGAAGCTTTCTTT
CSVPKNTEAFF
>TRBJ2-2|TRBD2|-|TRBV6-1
TGTGCCAGCAGTCCCGGACTAGCGGGGGGCCGGGAGCTGTTTTTT
CASSPGLAGGRELFF
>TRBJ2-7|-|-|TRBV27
TGTGCCAGCAGTTTATCGGGCGGGTGGGGCACCTACGAGCAGTACTTC
CASSLSGGWGTYEQYF
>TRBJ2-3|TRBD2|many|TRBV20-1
TGCAGTGCTGAGGGGACTAGCGGCAACACAGATACGCAGTATTTT
CSAEGTSGNTDTQYF
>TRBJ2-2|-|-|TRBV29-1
TGCAGCGTCGCCGGCAGAGGGACCGGGGAGCTGTTTTTT
CSVAGRGTGELFF
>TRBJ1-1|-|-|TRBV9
TGTGCCAGTGGGAGGGGGGAGATGATGAACACTGAAGCTTTCTTT
CASGRGEMMNTEAFF
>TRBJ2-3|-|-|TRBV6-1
TGTGCCAGCAGTTGGGGGACGCTGGTGGGGAATGAGCAGTATTTT
CASSWGTLVGNEQYF
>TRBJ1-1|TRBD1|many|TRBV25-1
TGTGCCAGCAGCGACGAGGGGGCGGGTACTGAAGCTTTCTTT
CASSDEGAGTEAFF
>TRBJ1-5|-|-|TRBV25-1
TGTGCCAGCAGTGAATATAGACCCGTGGCAGCGAGATTTTATAGCAATCAGCCCCAGCATTTT
CASSEYRPVAARFYSNQPQHF
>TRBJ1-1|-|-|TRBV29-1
TGCAGCGTGCGCGGCGGGGGGCACGTGAACACTGAAGCTTTCTTT
CSVRGGGHVNTEAFF
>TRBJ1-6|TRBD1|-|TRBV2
TGTGCCAGCAAGATAGGACAGGATAATTCACCCCTCCACTTT
CASKIGQDNSPLHF
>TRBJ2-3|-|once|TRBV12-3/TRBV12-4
TGTGCCAGCTACGCCGGGACCAAGAACACAGATACGCAGTATTTT
CASYAGTKNTDTQYF
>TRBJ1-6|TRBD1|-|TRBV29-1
TGCAGCGTCCAGACAGGGAATAATTCACCCCTCCACTTT
CSVQTGNNSPLHF
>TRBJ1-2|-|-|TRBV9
TGTGCCAGCAGCTCAGGATCAACTAACTATGGCTACACCTTC
CASSSGSTNYGYTF
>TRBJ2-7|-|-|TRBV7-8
TGCGCCAGCAGTACCAATCGCCCCTCCTACGAGCAGTACTTC
CASSTNRPSYEQYF
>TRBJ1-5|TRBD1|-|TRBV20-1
TGCAGTGCCCCTGGGGGGGGGGGACAGGGTAATCAGCCCCAGCATTTT
CSAPGGGGQGNQPQHF